These 11 T cell receptor beta chains were sequenced from one sample in a study of T cells after yellow fever vaccination. A single record per CDR3 protein comes from TCRdb applying MiXCR to the 5' RACE reads. In the table there are under 600,000 distinct CDR3 sequences, less than 15% of which are singletons. Sequencing used PBMCs, obtained on the day of the yellow fever booster vaccination. Receptor source: a man aged 25-45 years who received the YFV17D yellow fever vaccine.

This sequence joins TRBV27 and TRBJ2-7, with D possibly being TRBD1 or TRBD2 (5 bases each). Trimming cost V 2 bases and J 3 bases, with 14 bases left between them. Germline CDR1 reads MNHEY; CDR2 reads SMNVEV (reference sequence). The length of the CDR3 is 15 residues. This CDR3 is CASSLRGAGSYEQYF. In DNA, the CDR3 is TGTGCCAGCAGTTTAAGGGGAGCAGGCAGCTACGAGCAGTACTTC.

In this sample, this clonotype turned up a few times. The rearrangement joins TRBV20-1 to TRBJ2-5; D gene ambiguous. There are 11 residues in the CDR3. V lost 3 bases and J lost 4, with 6 bases in between. The germline gives CDR1 DFQATT, CDR2 SNEGSKA (reference sequence). CDR3: CSASDGETQYF. CDR3 nucleotides: TGCAGTGCTAGCGACGGAGAGACCCAGTACTTC.

The chain is built from TRBV5-4 and TRBJ2-7, with TRBD1 matching 7 bases. The CDR3 sequence is 13 residues long. Germline CDR1 is SGHNT and CDR2 is YYREEE (reference sequence). V was pared by 0 bases and J by 10 bases, with 7 bases of the junction left unmatched. In DNA form, the CDR3 reads TGTGCCAGCAGCTTGGGACAGGGAAATGTACAGTACTTC. Amino acid sequence: CASSLGQGNVQYF.

V gene TRBV5-1 combines with J gene TRBJ2-7; 10 bases map to TRBD2. Losses at the gene ends were 0 bases for V and 4 bases for J; bases not matched to a gene: 4. CDR1 and CDR2 (germline): SGHRS, YFSETQ. CDR3 length: 15 residues. DNA for the CDR3: TGCGCCAGCAGCTTGGCACCTAGCGGGAGTTACGAGCAGTACTTC. It codes for CASSLAPSGSYEQYF.

V and J are TRBV18 and TRBJ2-1; D might be TRBD2 (7 bases). The V and J ends lost 8 bases and 5 bases respectively, with 22 bases between them. Germline V lookup: CDR1 KGHSH, CDR2 LQKENI. The CDR3 is 16 amino acids. The CDR3 DNA is TGTGCCAGCGGGGATTCTGCGGGGGCACTTGACAATGAGCAGTTCTTC. It codes for CASGDSAGALDNEQFF.

This clonotype has just a few counts. V is TRBV20-1 and J is TRBJ2-7; the match to TRBD1 covers 10 bases. The junction had 11 bases not matched to a gene; V was cut back by 6 bases and J by 12 bases. The CDR3 contains 12 residues. The germline gives CDR1 DFQATT, CDR2 SNEGSKA (reference sequence). CDR3: CSANRGQGVMYF. CDR3 coding DNA: TGCAGTGCGAACCGCGGACAGGGGGTTATGTACTTC.

V usage is TRBV7-9 and J usage is TRBJ2-3, with 7 bases aligning to TRBD2. The V gene end was trimmed by 5 bases and the J gene end by 6 bases; junction bases not matched to a gene: 8. Germline CDR1 SEHNR, CDR2 FQNEAQ (reference sequence). The CDR3 extends over 14 amino acids. This CDR3 is CASSPRSSGDTQYF. CDR3 nucleotides: TGTGCCAGCAGCCCACGCTCTAGCGGCGATACGCAGTATTTT.

This clonotype was counted only a few times. This chain connects TRBV19 to TRBJ1-1, with 8 bases lining up with TRBD1. The junction had 6 bases not matched to a gene; V was cut back by 5 bases and J by 1 base. Germline V gives CDR1 LNHDA, CDR2 SQIVND (reference sequence). The CDR3 extends over 15 amino acids. CDR3 nucleotides: TGTGCCAGTAGTTTCACCGGGACAGGGAACACTGAAGCTTTCTTT. Translated, it gives CASSFTGTGNTEAFF.

This clonotype turned up a few times. The chain is built from TRBV7-2 and TRBJ2-3; 11 bases fit TRBD2. The junction had 5 bases not matched to a gene; V was cut back by 3 bases and J by 0 bases. The CDR3 is 17 amino acids. Germline V gives CDR1 SGHTA, CDR2 FQGNSA. The CDR3 nucleotides read TGTGCCAGCAGCTTCCCAGGGACTAGCGGAAGCACAGATACGCAGTATTTT. Its protein product is CASSFPGTSGSTDTQYF.

V and J are TRBV6-1 and TRBJ1-6; no reliable D call. The germline V gene has CDR1 MNHNS and CDR2 SASEGT. Trimming pared 6 bases from V and 9 bases from J, leaving 15 bases between. The CDR3 extends over 14 amino acids. CDR3 amino acids: CASRAGPRASPLHF. The CDR3 DNA is TGTGCCAGCAGGGCCGGGCCCCGAGCTTCACCCCTCCACTTT.

The chain employs TRBV20-1 and TRBJ1-2, with a tentative D call TRBD1 (5 bases). CDR3 length: 14 residues. CDR1 DFQATT and CDR2 SNEGSKA come from the germline V gene (reference sequence). CDR3 protein: CSPQRGRALTGYTF. CDR3 bases: TGCAGCCCCCAGAGGGGCAGGGCCTTAACGGGCTACACCTTC.